This T cell receptor (beta chain) was captured by sequencing in a study of cytomegalovirus exposure and HLA in healthy donors. It was with 60 Vbeta and 13 Jbeta primers that the PCR ran. The assay was immunoSEQ multiplex PCR, and TCRdb's table has in-frame clones only and misses some. The sample shows 130,000 to 150,000 clones, roughly 83% of them seen only once. CDR1 and CDR2 (germline): LNHNV, YYDKDF (reference sequence). The CDR3 has 15 amino acids. V was clipped by 1 base and J by 8 bases; unmatched bases: 10. Source material: PBMCs. The chain links TRBV15 to TRBJ1-2, with 7 bases matching TRBD1. This receptor was taken from a female donor in good health and CMV-seronegative. The CDR3 DNA sequence: TGTGCCACCAGCAGAGTAGAGACAGGGTTAGAAGGCTACACCTTC. Residues: CATSRVETGLEGYTF.